The rows below give T cell receptor beta chains drawn from one sample of a study of lymphopenia after photon versus proton radiotherapy. The method was immunoSEQ multiplex PCR; TCRdb's version includes in-frame clones alone and lacks a portion of them. The sample contains 35,000 to 40,000 clones, more than 70% of which appear only once. This specimen consisted of peripheral blood, obtained from a patient treated with photon-based radiotherapy. Receptor source: a man aged 50 or older with gastric cancer. Both conserved end residues are part of each CDR3. A D gene is named only where the DNA matches it firmly. Clone size is shown for a subset of rows, as once, few, many or a class of expanded clone.

J | size | V | D | DNA | CDR3
TRBJ2-3 | NA | TRBV11-2 | NA | TGTGCCAGCAGCTTAAACAGGGATACGCAGTATTTT | CASSLNRDTQYF
TRBJ2-3 | NA | TRBV11-2 | NA | TGTGCCAGCAGCTTAGCCCAGGGTAAAGCAGATACGCAGTATTTT | CASSLAQGKADTQYF
TRBJ1-2 | NA | TRBV5-6 | NA | TGTGCCAGCAGCAGGTGGCCCGGGGCGCAGGATGGCTACACCTTC | CASSRWPGAQDGYTF
TRBJ1-2 | NA | TRBV19 | NA | TGTGCCAGTAGTATAGTTGCAGATGACTATGGCTACACCTTC | CASSIVADDYGYTF
TRBJ2-2 | NA | TRBV10-3 | NA | TGTGCCATCGGGGGGACCGGGGAGCTGTTTTTT | CAIGGTGELFF
TRBJ2-1 | NA | TRBV7-2 | TRBD2 | TGTGCCAGCAGCTTAGACCCAAGCGGGAGTAAGCAGTTCTTC | CASSLDPSGSKQFF
TRBJ2-2 | NA | TRBV19 | TRBD2 | TGTGCCAGTAGGGTAGCGGGAGAGGGCACCGGGGAGCTGTTTTTT | CASRVAGEGTGELFF
TRBJ2-1 | few | TRBV6-4 | TRBD2 | TGTGCCAGCAGTGATTTAGCGGGAGACCCCTACAATGAGCAGTTCTTC | CASSDLAGDPYNEQFF
TRBJ1-3 | NA | TRBV14 | NA | TGTGCCAGCAGCCAATTAATCACTGGAAACACCATATATTTT | CASSQLITGNTIYF
TRBJ2-5 | NA | TRBV11-2 | NA | TGTGCCAGCAGCACCCGGATGTTTGGCCAGTACTTC | CASSTRMFGQYF
TRBJ2-7 | NA | TRBV7-2 | TRBD2 | TGTGCCAGCAGCTTAATCGGGGGGGGACTAACCCCCTACGAGCAGTACTTC | CASSLIGGGLTPYEQYF
TRBJ1-1 | NA | TRBV30 | NA | TGTGCCTGGAGTGTCGGTGGGGTGGAAGCTTTCTTT | CAWSVGGVEAFF
TRBJ1-5 | NA | TRBV27 | NA | TGTGCCAGCAGTTCACGGGGGGTTGGCCAGCCCCAGCATTTT | CASSSRGVGQPQHF
TRBJ2-2 | NA | TRBV10-3 | NA | TGTGCCATCAGTGCTGGCGTGAACACCGGGGAGCTGTTTTTT | CAISAGVNTGELFF
TRBJ2-1 | NA | TRBV2 | TRBD1 | TGTGCCAGCATACGACAGGGTATCAGCCCGGGCGCCTACAATGAGCAGTTCTTC | CASIRQGISPGAYNEQFF
TRBJ2-2 | NA | TRBV21-1 | NA | TGTGCCAGCAGCAAAGTGGAGAGCGGGAGGCGGAACACCGGGGAGCTGTTTTTT | CASSKVESGRRNTGELFF
TRBJ2-7 | NA | TRBV15 | TRBD2 | TGTGCCACCAGCAGAGCGGGAGGGTCATTATCCTACGAGCAGTACTTC | CATSRAGGSLSYEQYF
TRBJ2-3 | NA | TRBV6-4 | NA | TGTGCCAGCAGTGAGCGGGAACTAGATACGCAGTATTTT | CASSERELDTQYF
TRBJ2-3 | NA | TRBV6-4 | TRBD2 | TGTGCCAGCAGTGACACTAGCGGAAACACAGATACGCAGTATTTT | CASSDTSGNTDTQYF
TRBJ2-1 | NA | TRBV5-6 | TRBD2 | TGTGCCAGCAGCCCACGGGATAACGGGAGGCACTCCTACAATGAGCAGTTCTTC | CASSPRDNGRHSYNEQFF
TRBJ2-5 | NA | TRBV30 | NA | TGTGCCTGGAGTGAGAGGGCAAAGACCCAGTACTTC | CAWSERAKTQYF
TRBJ2-2 | NA | TRBV15 | NA | TGTGCCACCAGCAGGAGGGGGAACACCGGGGAGCTGTTTTTT | CATSRRGNTGELFF
TRBJ2-3 | once | TRBV27 | NA | TGTGCCAGCAGTCCCCCCCCGAGAGATACGCAGTATTTT | CASSPPPRDTQYF
TRBJ2-5 | NA | TRBV11-3 | NA | TGTGCCAGCAGCTTAGGGCGGGATCAAGAGACCCAGTACTTC | CASSLGRDQETQYF
TRBJ2-3 | once | TRBV5-1 | NA | TGCGCCAGCGGGTCAGGCCGAGACCTCACAGATACGCAGTATTTT | CASGSGRDLTDTQYF
TRBJ2-2 | NA | TRBV7-9 | NA | TGTGCCAGCAGCTTAGGGTACACCGGGGAGCTGTTTTTT | CASSLGYTGELFF